The subject of this entry is one TCR beta chain. This clonotype came up many times. The clone's antigen remains unknown. Base qualities are not at hand, and no much larger clone is one base apart. This record comes from a study of post-analysis software for immune sequencing data (dated by TCRdb to the mid-2010s). Notes on the research overall: The recorded disease courses included relapsing-remitting, secondary progressive and progressive-relapsing multiple sclerosis, and some patients had no subtype annotation. The multiple sclerosis patient repertoires were compared with around ten previously published healthy control repertoires from donors aged roughly 6 to 27 years. A subset of samples was prepared in parallel using single-end sample barcoding, then pooled and co-amplified after Illumina adapter ligation.

CDR1 SGHRS and CDR2 YFSETQ are derived from the germline V gene. Spanning cysteine to phenylalanine, the CDR3 consists of 14 amino acids. Solely the CDR3 DNA is kept, with 42 bases framed from the first base. At the junction V is shortened by 3 bases and J by 2 bases, with 9 bases in between. General findings and caveats noted by the study authors: Patients showed significantly higher frequencies than controls for several TRBV segments, among them TRBV5-6, TRBV5-1 and TRBV20-1. Direct clustering with F measure revealed strong co-clustering of samples prepared in the same batch, which led to a batch-effect correction. Multiple sclerosis patients had significantly lower normalized Chao1 diversity than controls, a result that suggests substantial peripheral T-cell clonal expansion. The control group was slightly older than the multiple sclerosis patient group.

To demonstrate the VDJtools post-analysis software, the study profiled TCR beta repertoires from the peripheral blood of about 13 young patients with multiple sclerosis. The multiple sclerosis patients were children and adolescents between roughly 6 and 16 years of age. The library was produced with PCR. Sequenced using an Illumina HiSeq 2500. To reduce PCR and sequencing biases, unique molecular identifiers were incorporated into the TCR beta cDNA libraries. Per 1 to 10 million input T cells, some 500,000 cDNA molecules were obtained, such that each molecule approximated one T cell. Patient libraries were prepared and sequenced with the same protocol used for the earlier healthy control dataset. Within a given batch, samples were prepared together, multiplexed and sequenced on the same HiSeq lane. The authors' analysis ran thus. MIGEC was used to process the raw barcoded reads, and molecular identifier groups with only a single read were discarded before consensus assembly and CDR3 extraction. VDJtools was used for post-analysis of the clonotype tables, and diversity was normalized by down-sampling every dataset to the size of the smallest sample. Repertoire overlap clustering matched CDR3 amino acid but not nucleotide sequences to correct batch-related cross-sample contamination. TCRdb reprocessed the public reads (quality trimming at Q25 with fastp, clone calling with MiXCR) and kept in-frame beta chains. Every distinct CDR3 protein forms one entry, paired with its most common genes and DNA. It is TCRdb's table, rather than the study itself, that gives the V and J calls and clone size. Across this sample there are around 200,000 distinct CDR3 sequences, with around 29% seen only once. The ten most abundant clones make up 3% to 3.5% of the sample.

Sequenced material: blood. This chain is built from TRBV5-1 and TRBJ2-1, and TRBD2 may be the D gene, going by 6 matching bases. The source is a girl aged 2-17 years with multiple sclerosis. The DNA sequence is TGCGCCAGCAGCTCGGGACTTACCTACAATGAGCAGTTCTTC. It specifies CASSSGLTYNEQFF.